The 32 T cell receptor beta chains below all came from one sample that was sequenced in a study of read filtering for tumor transcriptome and immune sequencing. This library used around 0.4 ug RNA and molecular barcoded adaptors spanning alpha/delta and beta/gamma chains. One entry per CDR3 protein, called by TCRdb with MiXCR from the reads. The sample consists of over 20,000 distinct CDR3 sequences, roughly an eighth of them appearing once. The sequenced material came from a population of CD138-negative cells sorted from bone marrow. The receptors were gathered from a donor aged 40 or over with multiple myeloma.

The V call is TRBV3-1, the J call TRBJ1-4, with TRBD1 matching 8 bases. V lost 3 bases and J lost 4; bases outside the gene matches: 4. Germline CDR1 and CDR2: LGHDT and YNNKEL (reference sequence). This CDR3 region has 15 residues. The CDR3 bases are TGTGCCAGCAGCCAGAAGACAGGGGATAATGAAAAACTGTTTTTT. As protein: CASSQKTGDNEKLFF. Using reference TRBV3-1 and TRBJ1-4 for the parts outside the CDR3, the full variable domain is DTAVSQTPKYLVTQMGNDKSIKCEQNLGHDTMYWYKQDSKKFLKIMFSYNNKELIINETVPNRFSPKSPDKAHLNLHINSLELGDSAVYFCASSQKTGDNEKLFFGSGTQLSVL.

This clonotype was picked up many times. The chain carries TRBV20-1 and TRBJ2-3; D remains ambiguous. Trimming left V 8 bases short and J 2 bases short, with 11 bases between. CDR1 is DFQATT and CDR2 is SNEGSKA in the germline V gene (reference sequence). The CDR3 has 12 amino acids. The CDR3 DNA reads as TGCAGTTTACCCGGCTCCACAGATACGCAGTATTTT. Protein sequence: CSLPGSTDTQYF.

About this clonotype itself: A read error may explain this, as a much larger clone is one base away. No conserved phenylalanine or tryptophan is present at the end of the CDR3, so a read error is the likely explanation. CDR3 DNA: TGTGCCAGCAGCTTGGGACAGGGAAGAGAGCAGTACTCC. Translation: CASSLGQGREQYS. The chain is built from TRBV11-2 and TRBJ2-7; 9 bases align to TRBD1. J lost 7 bases, V lost 3 bases, and 4 bases had no gene match. The germline V gene has CDR1 SGHAT and CDR2 FQNNGV. This CDR3 comprises 13 residues.

The chain recombines TRBV5-1 with TRBJ1-5, with TRBD1 matching over 10 bases. The length of the CDR3 is 15 residues. V was pared by 8 bases and J by 4 bases, with 9 bases of the junction left unmatched. The germline CDR1 and CDR2 sequences are SGHRS and YFSETQ. CDR3 sequence: CASETGTGVNQPQHF. The CDR3 nucleotides are TGCGCCAGTGAAACCGGGACAGGGGTAAATCAGCCCCAGCATTTT.

This clonotype was seen many times. The rearrangement uses TRBV5-1 and TRBJ2-3; TRBD2 matches 8 bases. Trimming at V came to 4 bases and at J to 4 bases, leaving 5 bases not matched to a gene. This CDR3 comprises 14 residues. Germline loops: CDR1 SGHRS, CDR2 YFSETQ. CDR3 in DNA: TGCGCCAGCAGCACAACAGCGGGGGCAGATACGCAGTATTTT. Its protein product is CASSTTAGADTQYF. Looking up the rest from reference TRBV5-1 and TRBJ2-3 gives the full variable domain: KAGVTQTPRYLIKTRGQQVTLSCSPISGHRSVSWYQQTPGQGLQFLFEYFSETQRNKGNFPGRFSGRQFSNSRSEMNVSTLELGDSALYLCASSTTAGADTQYFGPGTRLTVL.

In its sample, this clonotype was seen many times. The chain has TRBV12-3 or TRBV12-4 and TRBJ2-1, with 11 bases fitting TRBD1. With V trimmed by 4 bases and J by 8 bases, 7 bases remained unmatched. The CDR3 sequence is 15 residues long. The CDR3 DNA reads TGTGCCAGCAGTTGGGTGGGACAGGGGGTGTATGAGCAGTTCTTC. Its protein is CASSWVGQGVYEQFF.

There are many counts of this clonotype. J is TRBJ2-1 and V is TRBV24-1; 10 positions agree with TRBD2. Germline V CDR1 and CDR2: KGHDR, SFDVKD. The V segment lost 4 bases and the J segment 2 bases; nucleotides outside the gene matches: 4. The CDR3 runs 16 residues. DNA of the CDR3: TGTGCCACCAGTGACCCTAGCGGGAGAGCCTACAATGAGCAGTTCTTC. Residues: CATSDPSGRAYNEQFF.

This clonotype was seen ten or more times. The chain carries TRBV20-1 and TRBJ2-1; the match to TRBD2 covers 13 bases. Germline values: CDR1 DFQATT, CDR2 SNEGSKA (reference sequence). The CDR3 has 16 amino acids. The V gene end was trimmed by 0 bases and the J gene end by 6 bases; junction bases not matched to a gene: 5. DNA of the CDR3: TGCAGTGCTAGAGAGGCCGGGACTAGCGGGATCAATGAGCAGTTCTTC. Its protein is CSAREAGTSGINEQFF.

This clonotype was recorded many times. V and J are TRBV12-3 or TRBV12-4 and TRBJ2-1; 9 nucleotides align to TRBD2. Trimming removed 3 bases from V and 9 bases from J; junction bases left unmatched: 3. The CDR3 has 13 residues. CDR3 sequence: CASSLSSGSEQFF. Written as DNA, the CDR3 is TGTGCCAGCAGTTTGAGTAGCGGGAGTGAGCAGTTCTTC.

This clonotype has only a few counts. The CDR3 reads CASGDSRRETQYF. The CDR3 nucleotides read TGTGCCAGCGGGGACAGTCGTCGAGAGACCCAGTACTTC. The chain is built from TRBV28 and TRBJ2-5; TRBD1 matches 7 bases. The germline gives CDR1 MDHEN, CDR2 SYDVKM. The V gene end was trimmed by 8 bases and the J gene end by 4 bases; junction bases not matched to a gene: 7. The CDR3 extends over 13 amino acids. The variable domain in full, completed from reference TRBV28 and TRBJ2-5, reads DVKVTQSSRYLVKRTGEKVFLECVQDMDHENMFWYRQDPGLGLRLIYFSYDVKMKEKGDIPEGYSVSREKKERFSLILESASTNQTSMYLCASGDSRRETQYFGPGTRLLVL.

A remark on this clonotype: This sequence may be a read error, since a much larger clone differs from it by one base. The chain uses TRBV9 and TRBJ2-5; 9 nucleotides agree with TRBD2. The CDR3 contains 18 residues. With V trimmed by 4 bases and J by 4 bases, 17 bases remained unmatched. From germline, CDR1 is SGDLS and CDR2 YYNGEE. The CDR3 spells CASSLSSSVSGRGETQYF. The CDR3 DNA sequence: TGTGCCAGCAGCCTAAGCAGTTCGGTTAGCGGGAGAGGAGAGACCCAGTACTTC.

This clonotype came up many times. V gene TRBV5-8 combines with J gene TRBJ1-1; D is undetermined. Looked up from germline, CDR1 is SGHTS and CDR2 is YDEGEE. The CDR3 has 14 residues. V was clipped by 3 bases and J by 4 bases, with 13 bases between them. The DNA of the CDR3 is TGTGCCAGCAGCTCCCTCCTGGGAGCCACTGAAGCTTTCTTT. Its protein product is CASSSLLGATEAFF.

Many counts were recorded for this clonotype. This CDR3 reads CASTTGDSYGYTF. CDR3 bases: TGTGCCAGCACCACGGGAGACAGCTATGGCTACACCTTC. The genes are TRBV27 and TRBJ1-2, with a tentative D call TRBD1 (5 bases). Trimming took 7 bases from V and 4 from J, leaving 13 bases between them. CDR3 length: 13 residues. Germline CDR1 and CDR2: MNHEY and SMNVEV (reference sequence).

This clonotype came up many times. The chain employs TRBV5-1 and TRBJ2-1; 12 bases agree with TRBD2. V shed 6 bases and J 4 bases; nucleotides not matched to a gene: 8. CDR3 length equals 16 residues. Germline V CDR1 and CDR2: SGHRS, YFSETQ. CDR3 sequence reads: CASNLAGGRIYNEQFF. CDR3 DNA: TGCGCCAGCAACCTAGCGGGAGGGCGAATTTACAATGAGCAGTTCTTC.

This clonotype was detected many times. The chain is built from TRBV19 and TRBJ1-5, with no clear D. With 7 bases removed from V and 0 bases from J, the gap between germline ends came to 7 bases. Germline CDR1 and CDR2: LNHDA and SQIVND (reference sequence). There are 13 residues in the CDR3. The CDR3 DNA reads TGTGCCAGTACCCCGAATAGCAATCAGCCCCAGCATTTT. It encodes CASTPNSNQPQHF.

This CDR3 reads CASSFGGRTGELFF. CDR3 coding DNA: TGTGCCAGCAGTTTCGGCGGGAGAACCGGGGAGCTGTTTTTT. This chain uses TRBV28 with TRBJ2-2, with 7 bases matching TRBD2. V lost 3 bases, J lost 5 bases, and 3 bases stayed unmatched. CDR1 and CDR2 from the germline V gene are MDHEN and SYDVKM. This CDR3 comprises 14 residues.

The chain carries TRBV3-1 and TRBJ2-7; TRBD1 is a possible D gene (5 bases). The germline CDR1 and CDR2 sequences are LGHDT and YNNKEL (reference sequence). Trimming removed 1 base from V and 0 bases from J, with 7 bases in between. The CDR3 contains 14 residues. CDR3 sequence reads: CASSQVQGSYEQYF. The CDR3 nucleotides read TGTGCCAGCAGCCAAGTGCAGGGCTCCTACGAGCAGTACTTC.

The CDR3 reads CATSDHTGNQPQHF. CDR3 DNA: TGTGCCACCAGTGACCATACAGGTAATCAGCCCCAGCATTTT. This chain links TRBV24-1 with TRBJ1-5, with D maybe TRBD1 (5 bases). The germline V gene has CDR1 KGHDR and CDR2 SFDVKD. Deletions cut 4 bases from V and 4 bases from J, with 10 bases between. The CDR3 is made up of 14 amino acids.

Note on this clonotype: With a far larger clone one base away, a read error is the likely cause. The chain recombines TRBV3-1 with TRBJ2-4; the D gene is possibly TRBD1 (5 bases). The better agreement between TRBJ2-7 and the DNA end casts doubt on the J call. The CDR3 is 13 amino acids. CDR1 and CDR2 from the germline V gene are LGHDT and YNNKEL (reference sequence). This chain's CDR3 is CASSTRQGYEQYF. The CDR3 DNA is TGTGCCAGCAGCACACGGCAGGGCTACGAGCAGTACTTC.

Notes on this clonotype: This may come from a read error, since a much larger clone is one base off. V is TRBV6-1 and J is TRBJ2-5; D remains ambiguous. This CDR3 comprises 12 residues. The germline V and J ends were trimmed by 10 bases and 1 base, with 10 bases remaining between them. Germline V gene sequence: CDR1 MNHNS, CDR2 SASEGT. CDR3 nucleotide sequence: TGTGCCACGACTGGCGGCCAAGAGACCCAGTACTTC. Translated: CATTGGQETQYF.

This clonotype was picked up many times. This chain links TRBV29-1 with TRBJ1-4, with D possibly being TRBD1 (5 bases). Between the trimmed V and J ends, which lost 4 bases and 6 bases, there was a span of 12 bases. CDR3 length: 13 amino acids. Germline V gene data show CDR1 as SQVTM and CDR2 as ANQGSEA. The CDR3, as DNA: TGCAGCGTTGGTGAGGGGACCTATGAAAAACTGTTTTTT. Protein sequence: CSVGEGTYEKLFF.

There are a few counts of this clonotype. This may be a read error: a much more frequent sequence differs by one nucleotide. The chain links TRBV10-2 to TRBJ2-1; unclear D gene. V lost 6 bases and J 7 bases, leaving 7 bases between the germline ends. Germline V CDR1 and CDR2: WSHSY, SAAADI. CDR3 length: 11 amino acids. CDR3 DNA sequence: TGCGCCAGCAGAGAAAGGAATGAGCAGTTCTTC. Protein: CASRERNEQFF.

The chain carries TRBV5-5 and TRBJ1-5; a possible D gene is TRBD1 (5 bases). Germline assignment: CDR1 SGHKS and CDR2 YYEKEE (reference sequence). This CDR3 is built from 14 residues. V was cut by 4 bases and J by 3 bases, with 11 bases left in between. Here the CDR3 reads CASSPGRANQPQHF. The CDR3 DNA sequence: TGTGCCAGCAGCCCCGGCAGGGCCAATCAGCCCCAGCATTTT.

This clonotype was counted between two and nine times. An end of the junction does not agree with germline; a read error may underlie this. The chain has TRBV7-6 and TRBJ2-5, with 7 bases aligning to TRBD2. The CDR3 is 15 amino acids. Per germline, CDR1 SGHVS and CDR2 FNYEAQ. The CDR3 sequence is CANSLSPAGWETQYF. The CDR3 DNA is TGTGCCAACAGCTTATCCCCAGCGGGATGGGAGACCCAGTACTTC.

This clonotype occurred many times. The rearrangement joins TRBV11-2 to TRBJ2-1; D may be TRBD2 (6 bases). Deletions cut 6 bases from V and 6 bases from J, with 15 bases between. The CDR3 is made up of 14 amino acids. Germline CDR1 SGHAT, CDR2 FQNNGV. The CDR3 DNA follows: TGTGCCAGCAGGACGGTTCCGGAGGGCAATGAGCAGTTCTTC. Residues: CASRTVPEGNEQFF.

As regards this clonotype: An end of the junction differs from the germline gene, which may be a read error. This chain uses TRBV9 with TRBJ2-7, with 8 bases aligning to TRBD1. This CDR3 has 15 amino acids. Germline values: CDR1 SGDLS, CDR2 YYNGEE. In DNA, the CDR3 is TGTGCCAGCGGCGTAGAGGGACAGGAGGCCCACGAGCAGTACTTC. This gives the protein CASGVEGQEAHEQYF.

There are a few counts of this clonotype. The genes are TRBV20-1 and TRBJ2-6; D gene unclear. This CDR3 comprises 14 residues. The germline V gene has CDR1 DFQATT and CDR2 SNEGSKA (reference sequence). V was pared by 0 bases and J by 5 bases, with 8 bases between. The CDR3 nucleotides are TGCAGTGCTAGAGAGGGTGGCCGGGCCAACGTCCTGACTTTC. This gives the protein CSAREGGRANVLTF.

This clonotype occurred a few times. The CDR3 protein is CASSSRRVAGAADYEQYF. The CDR3 nucleotides are TGTGCCAGCAGCTCCCGTCGGGTAGCGGGAGCGGCAGACTACGAGCAGTACTTC. J is TRBJ2-7 and V is TRBV11-2; TRBD2 aligns across 9 bases. CDR3 length: 18 residues. The germline V gene has CDR1 SGHAT and CDR2 FQNNGV. V shed 4 bases and J 3 bases; nucleotides not matched to a gene: 16. Based on the CDR3 plus reference TRBV11-2 and TRBJ2-7, the full variable domain is EAGVAQSPRYKIIEKRQSVAFWCNPISGHATLYWYQQILGQGPKLLIQFQNNGVVDDSQLPKDRFSAERLKGVDSTLKIQPAKLEDSAVYLCASSSRRVAGAADYEQYFGPGTRLTVT.

A note on this clonotype: The junction and the germline gene differ at one end; a read error may be behind it. The chain combines TRBV3-1 with TRBJ2-1; D perhaps matches TRBD1 (5 bases). This CDR3 contains 15 residues. The V gene's germline CDR1 is LGHDT and CDR2 YNNKEL (reference sequence). The DNA of the CDR3 is TGTGCCAGCAGCCAAGGTAGGGGCCTACGCGATGAGCAGTCCTTC. Translating it yields CASSQGRGLRDEQSF.

The chain combines TRBV11-2 with TRBJ2-1; 9 positions match TRBD2. The germline V gene has CDR1 SGHAT and CDR2 FQNNGV. The CDR3 loop spans 16 amino acids. The ends lost 3 bases at V and 5 bases at J; junction bases unmatched: 8. The CDR3 sequence: CASSFWGAGGDNEQFF. The CDR3, as DNA: TGTGCCAGCAGCTTTTGGGGGGCGGGAGGGGACAATGAGCAGTTCTTC.

This clonotype came up many times. The genes are TRBV5-5 and TRBJ2-3; D is ambiguous. The V and J ends lost 1 base and 3 bases respectively, with 3 bases between them. Looked up from germline, CDR1 is SGHKS and CDR2 is YYEKEE (reference sequence). The CDR3 is made up of 12 amino acids. The CDR3 DNA sequence: TGTGCCAGCAGCTTGTATACAGATACGCAGTATTTT. This gives the protein CASSLYTDTQYF.

This clonotype was observed at least ten times. The rearrangement uses TRBV7-9 and TRBJ2-2; tentative D call: TRBD1 (5 bases). The CDR3 is made up of 15 amino acids. Germline loops: CDR1 SEHNR, CDR2 FQNEAQ (reference sequence). V shed 2 bases and J shed 5 bases, with 12 bases lying between them. The CDR3 DNA follows: TGTGCCAGCAGCTTACGGCAGGGTAGGACCGGGGAGCTGTTTTTT. Its translation: CASSLRQGRTGELFF.